The clone carrying this T cell receptor beta chain has just a few counts. Its target is unknown. This sample is part of a study of beta chain features in type 1 diabetes. For the study at large: Across all samples, some 98 million sorted cells were examined.

Overall study findings and caveats: Comparison showed that naive, central memory and Treg TCRB repertoires appeared more similar among patients than among healthy donors. Significant though moderate, a shortening of TCRB CDR3s appeared in all four CD4+ subsets of Type 1 diabetes patients.

cDNA synthesis used the whole RNA isolate, giving expressed TCRB sequences. Measured with immunoSEQ multiplex PCR; TCRdb has only the in-frame clones, and not every one. The sample records 90,000 to 110,000 clones, around 40% being singletons. Post-sort purity exceeded 98% for all sorted populations. This CDR3 comprises 15 residues. Germline V gene sequence: CDR1 MNHEY, CDR2 SMNVEV (reference sequence). V trimming: 5 bases; J trimming: 3 bases; junction bases outside the gene matches: 6. The chain employs TRBV27 and TRBJ1-5, with 8 positions matching TRBD1. The sequenced sample consisted of stem cell memory CD4+ T cells from blood. The source is a woman under 30 in good health. CDR3 region: CASSPGTGLNQPQHF. The CDR3 DNA follows: TGTGCCAGCAGTCCCGGGACAGGCCTCAATCAGCCCCAGCATTTT.